These 25 T cell receptor beta chains were sequenced from one sample in a study of CD8+ T cells in alopecia areata. Extracted RNA was reverse transcribed, and the resulting cDNA served as sequencing template. Clones were read by immunoSEQ multiplex PCR, and TCRdb kept only the in-frame ones, dropping some. The sample contains 170,000 or so clones, roughly 63% of which appear only once. Source: CD4+ T cells sorted from blood, taken at week 0. These receptor sequences come from a human donor with alopecia areata.

Here the CDR3 reads CASSLARAGTDDGYTF. In DNA, the CDR3 is TGCGCCAGCAGCTTGGCCCGGGCCGGGACAGATGATGGCTACACCTTC. The V and J genes are TRBV5-1 and TRBJ1-2, with 7 bases aligning to TRBD1. The CDR3 totals 16 residues. V lost 0 bases to trimming and J lost 6 bases; unmatched junction nucleotides: 11. Germline assignment: CDR1 SGHRS and CDR2 YFSETQ.

This clone turned up a few times. V and J are TRBV30 and TRBJ2-5; possibly TRBD1 or TRBD2 for D (6 bases each). The CDR3 runs 15 residues. Germline values: CDR1 GTSNPN, CDR2 SVGIG (reference sequence). The V end lost 0 bases, the J end lost 3 bases, and 14 bases lay between the germline ends. CDR3 sequence (DNA): TGTGCCTGGAGTGTAATAGGGGGGCTTAAAGAGACCCAGTACTTC. The encoded protein is CAWSVIGGLKETQYF.

This clone appeared a single time. This chain connects TRBV7-2 to TRBJ1-5, with 9 bases matching TRBD1. Germline lookup yields CDR1 SGHTA and CDR2 FQGNSA. The junction had 2 bases not matched to a gene; V was cut back by 6 bases and J by 2 bases. CDR3 size: 14 residues. CDR3 nucleotides: TGTGCCAGCAGTTGGACAGGGGGCAATCAGCCCCAGCATTTT. Translation gives CASSWTGGNQPQHF.

Here the CDR3 DNA reads TGTGCCTGGAGCGACCCGAACAGGGGGCTCGGGGAAAAACTGTTTTTT. Protein: CAWSDPNRGLGEKLFF. The rearrangement links TRBV30 to TRBJ1-4, with 9 positions matching TRBD1. The V gene's germline CDR1 is GTSNPN and CDR2 SVGIG (reference sequence). The CDR3 contains 16 residues. Trimming cost V 3 bases and J 8 bases; bases outside gene matches: 13.

The rearrangement uses TRBV29-1 and TRBJ1-2; D gene uncertain. Germline CDR1 is SQVTM and CDR2 is ANQGSEA. The CDR3 totals 12 residues. Trimming shortened V by 0 bases and J by 8 bases, and 10 bases separated the two germline ends. DNA of the CDR3: TGCAGCGTTGAAGATGCTGGGTTCGGCTACACCTTC. It encodes CSVEDAGFGYTF.

The V call is TRBV6-1, the J call TRBJ2-3; D is possibly TRBD1 or TRBD2 (5 bases each). Germline V CDR1 and CDR2: MNHNS, SASEGT. This CDR3 spans 12 amino acids. Trimming took 9 bases from V and 2 from J, leaving 9 bases between them. CDR3 loop: CASGGTTDTQYF. As DNA, the CDR3 is TGTGCCAGTGGTGGGACCACAGATACGCAGTATTTT.

V is TRBV5-1 and J is TRBJ2-2; D call uncertain. CDR3 length: 14 residues. V lost 4 bases to trimming and J lost 4 bases, with 11 bases between them. Germline CDR1 reads SGHRS; CDR2 reads YFSETQ. In DNA, the CDR3 is TGCGCCAGCAGCCCCGAGGATTTCACCGGGGAGCTGTTTTTT. Its protein is CASSPEDFTGELFF.

This chain uses TRBV29-1 with TRBJ1-2; weak D call: TRBD1 (5 bases). The germline V gene has CDR1 SQVTM and CDR2 ANQGSEA. The CDR3 covers 12 residues. The germline V and J ends were trimmed by 7 bases and 2 bases, with 11 bases remaining between them. In DNA, the CDR3 is TGCAGCGGTAAGACAGAGAACTATGGCTACACCTTC. Translating gives CSGKTENYGYTF. Based on the CDR3 plus reference TRBV29-1 and TRBJ1-2, the full variable domain is SAVISQKPSRDICQRGTSLTIQCQVDSQVTMMFWYRQQPGQSLTLIATANQGSEATYESGFVIDKFPISRPNLTFSTLTVSNMSPEDSSIYLCSGKTENYGYTFGSGTRLTVV.

The J gene is TRBJ2-7, the V gene TRBV5-1; D might be TRBD1 (6 bases). This CDR3 has 13 residues. Germline CDR1 SGHRS, CDR2 YFSETQ. Trimming cost V 0 bases and J 2 bases, with 6 bases left between them. In DNA form, the CDR3 reads TGCGCCAGCAGCTTGGACAGGGCCTACGAGCAGTACTTC. This translates into CASSLDRAYEQYF.

This clone was counted at least ten times. The rearrangement uses TRBV7-2 and TRBJ2-5; D possibly corresponds to TRBD2 (6 bases). V was pared by 5 bases and J by 7 bases, with 26 bases between. The CDR3 runs 17 residues. Looked up from germline, CDR1 is SGHTA and CDR2 is FQGNSA. Written as DNA, the CDR3 is TGTGCCAGCAGCAAGCGGGCGGGGAACTCCAATGTTGGGACCCAGTACTTC. Residues: CASSKRAGNSNVGTQYF.

This clone was seen a handful of times. The rearrangement uses TRBV9 and TRBJ2-5, with D unresolved. The CDR3 totals 13 residues. The germline gives CDR1 SGDLS, CDR2 YYNGEE. The V gene lost 4 bases and the J gene lost 2 bases, with 9 bases spanning the gap. The CDR3 nucleotides are TGTGCCAGCAGCCCTCAGGAACAAGAGACCCAGTACTTC. Residues: CASSPQEQETQYF.

The gene calls are TRBV20-1 and TRBJ2-1; D gene uncertain. In germline, CDR1 is DFQATT, CDR2 SNEGSKA (reference sequence). The CDR3 runs to 10 residues. The V end was cut by 3 bases, the J end by 6 bases, with 3 bases between. The CDR3 spells CSASSNEQFF. In DNA form, the CDR3 reads TGCAGTGCTAGTTCCAATGAGCAGTTCTTC.

This rearrangement joins TRBV6-5 to TRBJ1-2; D is ambiguous. Deletions cut 2 bases from V and 1 base from J, with 8 bases between. Germline CDR1 and CDR2: MNHEY and SVGAGI. The CDR3 sequence is 14 residues long. The CDR3 bases are TGTGCCAGCAGTTACGTCGCCGATAACTATGGCTACACCTTC. This encodes CASSYVADNYGYTF.

This chain joins TRBV11-2 and TRBJ1-6; tentatively, D is TRBD1 (5 bases). Per the germline V gene, CDR1 is SGHAT and CDR2 is FQNNGV. Trimming took 6 bases from V and 9 from J, leaving 18 bases between them. The CDR3 runs 15 residues. This chain's CDR3 is CASRQPGRGTSPLHF. CDR3 DNA sequence: TGTGCCAGCAGACAGCCAGGGCGAGGGACTTCACCCCTCCACTTT.

A few counts support this clone. V and J are TRBV5-1 and TRBJ2-3; D may be TRBD2 (6 bases). CDR3 length equals 18 residues. Trimming cost V 3 bases and J 2 bases, with 22 bases left between them. Germline V gene lookup returns CDR1 SGHRS and CDR2 YFSETQ. For the CDR3, the DNA is TGCGCCAGCAGCTACGGGACTCTACTTCTCGGCGACACAGATACGCAGTATTTT. Its protein is CASSYGTLLLGDTDTQYF.

This clone was seen more than once but under ten times. V is TRBV29-1 and J is TRBJ2-7; D possibly matches TRBD1 or TRBD2 (5 bases each). Germline V lookup: CDR1 SQVTM, CDR2 ANQGSEA. CDR3 length equals 14 residues. V lost 2 bases and J 4 bases, leaving 15 bases between the germline ends. The CDR3 loop is CSVELSGPGYEQYF. For the CDR3, the DNA is TGCAGCGTTGAATTGTCGGGACCGGGTTACGAGCAGTACTTC.

The chain employs TRBV30 and TRBJ1-2, with 9 bases that match TRBD1. CDR1 is GTSNPN and CDR2 is SVGIG in the germline V gene (reference sequence). The trim removed 4 bases at V and 3 bases at J, leaving 9 bases unmatched. This CDR3 is 15 amino acids long. The CDR3 region has the DNA TGTGCCTGGATCTCCGGGACAGGGACTGACTATGGCTACACCTTC. Translation: CAWISGTGTDYGYTF.

This clone appeared a few times. The gene calls are TRBV29-1 and TRBJ1-1; D may be TRBD1 (5 bases). The ends were cut back, 1 base at V and 10 bases at J, with 10 bases in the middle. This CDR3 has 11 amino acids. From germline, CDR1 is SQVTM and CDR2 ANQGSEA. The CDR3: CSVEVGEGAFF. The CDR3 bases are TGCAGCGTTGAAGTAGGGGAAGGAGCTTTCTTT. Drawing the rest from reference TRBV29-1 and TRBJ1-1, the complete variable domain is SAVISQKPSRDICQRGTSLTIQCQVDSQVTMMFWYRQQPGQSLTLIATANQGSEATYESGFVIDKFPISRPNLTFSTLTVSNMSPEDSSIYLCSVEVGEGAFFGQGTRLTVV.

The chain combines TRBV29-1 with TRBJ2-2; D is unclear. The CDR3 sequence is 14 residues long. Germline-derived CDR1 and CDR2 are SQVTM and ANQGSEA. The V end was cut by 4 bases, the J end by 2 bases, with 11 bases between. DNA for the CDR3: TGCAGCGTTGGACGGACGACCAACACCGGGGAGCTGTTTTTT. Protein sequence: CSVGRTTNTGELFF.

The chain combines TRBV14 with TRBJ1-1; weak D call: TRBD1 (5 bases). V shed 1 base and J shed 11 bases, with 14 bases lying between them. This CDR3 is 13 amino acids long. Germline-derived CDR1 and CDR2 are SGHDN and FVKESK. The CDR3 DNA sequence: TGTGCCAGCAGCCAAGCCTCGTCCGGGGGGGCTTTCTTT. The encoded protein is CASSQASSGGAFF.

The chain is built from TRBV29-1 and TRBJ1-5; D gene unclear. Trimming cost V 4 bases and J 2 bases, with 9 bases left between them. CDR3 length equals 13 residues. Looked up from germline, CDR1 is SQVTM and CDR2 is ANQGSEA. CDR3 sequence reads: CSVGGMGNQPQHF. The CDR3 DNA is TGCAGCGTTGGCGGGATGGGCAATCAGCCCCAGCATTTT.

This clone was seen a handful of times. The chain carries TRBV29-1 and TRBJ2-3; perhaps TRBD2 as D (6 bases). The CDR3 loop spans 13 amino acids. CDR1 is SQVTM, CDR2 ANQGSEA, per germline. V shed 6 bases and J shed 4 bases, with 14 bases lying between them. The DNA of the CDR3 is TGCAGCGTGGAGAGAGGGACTCCAGATACGCAGTATTTT. Translating it yields CSVERGTPDTQYF.

The chain uses TRBV2 and TRBJ2-6, with 10 bases aligning to TRBD2. Germline V gives CDR1 SNHLY, CDR2 FYNNEI. V was pared by 6 bases and J by 0 bases, with 2 bases of the junction left unmatched. The CDR3 runs 16 residues. The CDR3 loop is CASRGLADSGANVLTF. Here the CDR3 DNA reads TGTGCCAGCAGAGGACTAGCGGACTCTGGGGCCAACGTCCTGACTTTC.

The rearrangement uses TRBV29-1 and TRBJ2-3; TRBD1 matches 8 bases. This CDR3 has 14 residues. Germline loops: CDR1 SQVTM, CDR2 ANQGSEA. V lost 3 bases and J lost 6; bases outside the gene matches: 8. In DNA form, the CDR3 reads TGCAGCGTTGAGGGACAGGCCGGTCGGGATACGCAGTATTTT. Translated, it gives CSVEGQAGRDTQYF.

V gene TRBV6-5 combines with J gene TRBJ2-3, with D tentatively TRBD2 (7 bases). V was clipped by 6 bases and J by 6 bases, with 16 bases between them. The CDR3 spans 14 residues. The germline V gene encodes CDR1 MNHEY and CDR2 SVGAGI. The CDR3 DNA is TGTGCCAGCAGCCTCGGGGGGCCCTATGATACGCAGTATTTT. It codes for CASSLGGPYDTQYF.